This entry concerns a single T cell receptor (beta chain). Method: immunoSEQ multiplex PCR; TCRdb's copy keeps in-frame clones and lacks some. The sample shows over 350,000 clones, more than 70% of them seen only once. This CDR3 has 13 amino acids. Germline assignment: CDR1 SNHLY and CDR2 FYNNEI. V was pared by 4 bases and J by 4 bases, with 3 bases of the junction left unmatched. The sample belongs to a study of blood T cell repertoires in COVID-19. In the study overall: Samples taken during acute and convalescent COVID-19 were collected in the United States, Italy and Spain. Sample material is recorded as cDNA or gDNA derived from T cells, B-cell-depleted T cells, or PBMCs.

Everyone who took part was about 18 to 90 years old, and they came from some 23 US areas. Recovered status applied to Cohort 3 donors who had two consecutive negative PCRs. It also applied to those with clearance or with symptom resolution. This sequence joins TRBV2 and TRBJ2-5; 7 nucleotides line up with TRBD1. This TCR derives from a woman aged 18 to 35 who had recovered from COVID-19. Sequenced: PBMCs or T cells enriched from blood (not recorded which). CDR3 amino acids: CASSVNRGETQYF. The CDR3, as DNA: TGTGCCAGCAGTGTTAACAGGGGAGAGACCCAGTACTTC.